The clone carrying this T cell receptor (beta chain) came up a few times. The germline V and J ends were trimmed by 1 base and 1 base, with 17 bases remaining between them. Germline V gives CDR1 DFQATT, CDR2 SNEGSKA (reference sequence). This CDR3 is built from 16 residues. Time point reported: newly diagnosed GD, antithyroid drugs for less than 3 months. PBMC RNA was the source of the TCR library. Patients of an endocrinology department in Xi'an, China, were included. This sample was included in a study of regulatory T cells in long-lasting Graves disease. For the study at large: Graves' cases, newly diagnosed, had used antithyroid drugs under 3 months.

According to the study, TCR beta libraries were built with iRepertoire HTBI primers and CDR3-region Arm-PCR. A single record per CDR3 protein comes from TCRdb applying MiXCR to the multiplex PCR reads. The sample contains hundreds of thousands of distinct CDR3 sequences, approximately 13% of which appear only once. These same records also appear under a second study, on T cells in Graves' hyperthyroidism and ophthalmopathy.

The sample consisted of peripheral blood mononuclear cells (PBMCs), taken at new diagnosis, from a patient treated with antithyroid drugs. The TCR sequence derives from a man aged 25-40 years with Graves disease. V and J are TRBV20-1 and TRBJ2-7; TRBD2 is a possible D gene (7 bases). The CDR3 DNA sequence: TGCAGTGCTAGAGGGGGGTCGCGGGGGCCGTCCTACGAGCAGTACTTC. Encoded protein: CSARGGSRGPSYEQYF.